The entry below gives a single T cell receptor (beta chain) sequence along with its context. Its antigen is currently unknown. Use of 60 Vbeta and 13 Jbeta primers characterized the PCR. This table comes from immunoSEQ multiplex PCR, and its TCRdb copy is limited to in-frame clones, with some not included. The table lists under 200,000 clones, with 0.7% to 0.8% in the top ten. The CDR3 has 15 residues. Trimming cost V 3 bases and J 8 bases; bases outside gene matches: 8. Germline V CDR1 and CDR2: SGHRS, YFSETQ. The data were obtained in a study of cytomegalovirus exposure and HLA in healthy donors. Study-wide findings and caveats: Previous analysis showed most TCR beta V segments were productive about 87% or about 30% of the time. From TCR beta sequences, most subjects' HLA-A and HLA-B alleles were reportedly predicted accurately.

Sequences were obtained from PBMCs. The V gene is TRBV5-1, the J gene TRBJ1-4, with 9 bases matching TRBD1. The receptor comes from a young woman in good health and CMV-seropositive. The CDR3 bases are TGCGCCAGCAGCTGGGGGGACAGGGTTGCGGAAAAACTGTTTTTT. This encodes CASSWGDRVAEKLFF.